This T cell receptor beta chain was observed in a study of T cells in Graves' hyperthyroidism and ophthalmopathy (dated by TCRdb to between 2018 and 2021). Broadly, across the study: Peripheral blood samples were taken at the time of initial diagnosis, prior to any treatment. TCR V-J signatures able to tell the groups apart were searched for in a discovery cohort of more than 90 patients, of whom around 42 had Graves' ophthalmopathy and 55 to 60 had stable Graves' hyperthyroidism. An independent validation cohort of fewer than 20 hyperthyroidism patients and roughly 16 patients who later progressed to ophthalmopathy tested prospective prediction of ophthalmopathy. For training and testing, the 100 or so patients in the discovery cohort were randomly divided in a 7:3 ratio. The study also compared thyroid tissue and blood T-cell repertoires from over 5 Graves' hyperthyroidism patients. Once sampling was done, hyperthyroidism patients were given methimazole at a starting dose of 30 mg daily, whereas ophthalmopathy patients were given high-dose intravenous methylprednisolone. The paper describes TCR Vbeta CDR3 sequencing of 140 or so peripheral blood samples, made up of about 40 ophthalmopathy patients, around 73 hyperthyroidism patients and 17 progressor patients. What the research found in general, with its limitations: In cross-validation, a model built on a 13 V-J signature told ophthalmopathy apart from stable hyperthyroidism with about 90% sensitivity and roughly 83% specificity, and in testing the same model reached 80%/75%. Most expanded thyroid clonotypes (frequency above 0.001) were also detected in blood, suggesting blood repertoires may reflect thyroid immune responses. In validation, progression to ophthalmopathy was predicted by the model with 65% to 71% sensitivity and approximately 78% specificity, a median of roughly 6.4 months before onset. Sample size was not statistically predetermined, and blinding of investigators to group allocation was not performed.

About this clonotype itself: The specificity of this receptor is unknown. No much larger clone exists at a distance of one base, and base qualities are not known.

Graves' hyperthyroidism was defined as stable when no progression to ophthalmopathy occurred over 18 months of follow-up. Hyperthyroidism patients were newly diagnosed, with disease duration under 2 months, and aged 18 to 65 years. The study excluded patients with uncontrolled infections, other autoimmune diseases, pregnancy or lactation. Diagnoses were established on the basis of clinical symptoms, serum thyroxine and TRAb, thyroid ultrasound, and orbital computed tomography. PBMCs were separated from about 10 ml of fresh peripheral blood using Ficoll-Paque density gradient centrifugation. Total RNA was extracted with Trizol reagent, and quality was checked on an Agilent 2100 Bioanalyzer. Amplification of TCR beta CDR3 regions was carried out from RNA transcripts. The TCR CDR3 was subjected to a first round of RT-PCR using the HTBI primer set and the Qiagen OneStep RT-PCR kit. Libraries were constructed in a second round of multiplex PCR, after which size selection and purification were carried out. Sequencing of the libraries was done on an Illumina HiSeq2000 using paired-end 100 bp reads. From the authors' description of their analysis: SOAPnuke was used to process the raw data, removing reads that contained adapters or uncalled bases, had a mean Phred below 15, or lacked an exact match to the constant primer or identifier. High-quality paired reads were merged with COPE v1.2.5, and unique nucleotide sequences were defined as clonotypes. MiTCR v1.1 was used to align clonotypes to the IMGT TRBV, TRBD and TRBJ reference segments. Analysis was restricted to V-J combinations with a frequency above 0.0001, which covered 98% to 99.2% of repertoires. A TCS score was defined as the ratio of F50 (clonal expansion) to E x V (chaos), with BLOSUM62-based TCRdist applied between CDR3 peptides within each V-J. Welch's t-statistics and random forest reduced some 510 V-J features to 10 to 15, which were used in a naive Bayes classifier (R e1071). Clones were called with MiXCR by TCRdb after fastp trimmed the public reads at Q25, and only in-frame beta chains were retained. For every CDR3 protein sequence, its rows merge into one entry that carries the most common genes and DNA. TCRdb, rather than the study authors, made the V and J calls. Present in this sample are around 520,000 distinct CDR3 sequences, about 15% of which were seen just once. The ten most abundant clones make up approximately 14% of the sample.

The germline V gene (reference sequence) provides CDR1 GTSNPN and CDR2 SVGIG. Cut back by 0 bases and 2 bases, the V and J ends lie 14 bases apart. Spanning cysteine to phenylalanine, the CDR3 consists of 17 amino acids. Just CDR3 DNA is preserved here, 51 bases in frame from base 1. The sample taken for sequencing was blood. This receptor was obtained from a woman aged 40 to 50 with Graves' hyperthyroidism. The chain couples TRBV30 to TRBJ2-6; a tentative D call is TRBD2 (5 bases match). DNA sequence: TGTGCCTGGAGTGTATCCCGGGGTAGCCCTGGGGCCAACGTCCTGACTTTC. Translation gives CAWSVSRGSPGANVLTF.